Below, one T cell receptor beta chain is given with its context. This sample stems from a study of cytomegalovirus exposure and HLA in healthy donors. Looked up from germline, CDR1 is MNHNY and CDR2 is SVGAGI (reference sequence). The V and J ends lost 4 bases and 5 bases, in that order; junction bases with no gene match: 7. CDR3 length: 16 amino acids. 60 Vbeta and 13 Jbeta primers were used in PCR. Produced via immunoSEQ multiplex PCR; TCRdb's table is partial and in-frame only. The profile shows 60,000 to 70,000 clones, around 80% of them singletons. The material sequenced was PBMCs. The V gene is TRBV6-6, the J gene TRBJ1-5, with 11 bases aligning to TRBD1. The receptor was isolated from a woman in her 40s in good health and CMV-seropositive. The CDR3 is CASSSGQGARHQPQHF. In DNA, the CDR3 is TGTGCCAGCAGTTCCGGACAGGGGGCGCGTCATCAGCCCCAGCATTTT.